One and the same sample provided the 2 T cell receptor beta chains below, sequenced in a study of blood T cell repertoires in COVID-19. TCRdb keeps only in-frame clones here, not all; method: immunoSEQ multiplex PCR. The sample shows about 140,000 clones, 88% of them seen only once. The specimen was peripheral blood. The receptor set was obtained from a man between 45 and 60 years old with active or convalescent COVID-19.

The chain couples TRBV14 to TRBJ2-7; the match to TRBD1 covers 8 bases. The trim removed 4 bases at V and 4 bases at J, leaving 12 bases unmatched. In germline, CDR1 is SGHDN, CDR2 FVKESK. The CDR3 runs to 16 residues. Written as DNA, the CDR3 is TGTGCCAGCAGCCCACCGAGGAGGACAGGGACATACGAGCAGTACTTC. Translation gives CASSPPRRTGTYEQYF.

V usage is TRBV6-5 and J usage is TRBJ1-1; D is unresolved. CDR3 length: 13 amino acids. Germline-derived CDR1 and CDR2 are MNHEY and SVGAGI. The V gene lost 4 bases and the J gene lost 1 base, with 7 bases spanning the gap. CDR3 sequence reads: CASSSVPNTEAFF. The CDR3 nucleotides read TGTGCCAGCAGTTCCGTCCCGAACACTGAAGCTTTCTTT.